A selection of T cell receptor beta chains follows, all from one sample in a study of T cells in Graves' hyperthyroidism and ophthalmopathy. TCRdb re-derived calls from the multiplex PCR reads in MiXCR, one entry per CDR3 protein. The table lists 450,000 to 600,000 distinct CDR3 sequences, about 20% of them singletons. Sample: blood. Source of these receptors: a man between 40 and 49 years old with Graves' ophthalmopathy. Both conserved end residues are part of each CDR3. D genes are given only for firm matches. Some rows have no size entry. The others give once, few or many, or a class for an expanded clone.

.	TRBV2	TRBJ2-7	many	CASSEAGSGQIYF	TGTGCCAGCAGTGAAGCGGGGTCCGGACAGATTTACTTC
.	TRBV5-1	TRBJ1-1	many	CASSLLTGSTEAFF	TGCGCCAGCAGCTTGCTTACAGGGTCCACTGAAGCTTTCTTT
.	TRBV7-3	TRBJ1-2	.	CASRSGTRGYTF	TGTGCCAGCAGGTCCGGGACACGGGGCTACACCTTC
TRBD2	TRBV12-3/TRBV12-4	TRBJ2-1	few	CASSLTLAGYSYNEQFF	TGTGCCAGCAGTTTAACACTAGCGGGGTACTCCTACAATGAGCAGTTCTTC
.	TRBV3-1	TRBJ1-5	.	CASSQVARDQPQHF	TGTGCCAGCAGCCAAGTGGCCAGGGATCAGCCCCAGCATTTT
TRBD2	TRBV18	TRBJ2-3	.	CASSPVGTRPDTQYF	TGTGCCAGCTCACCCGTCGGGACTAGGCCAGATACGCAGTATTTT
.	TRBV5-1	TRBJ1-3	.	CASSEGLSSGNTIYF	TGCGCCAGCAGCGAGGGGCTAAGCTCTGGAAACACCATATATTTT
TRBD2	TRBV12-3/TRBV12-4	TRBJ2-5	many	CASTLGTSGRETQYF	TGTGCCAGCACCTTAGGGACTAGCGGGAGAGAGACCCAGTACTTC
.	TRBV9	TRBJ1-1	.	CASSVGGLMNTEAFF	TGTGCCAGCAGCGTAGGGGGCCTCATGAACACTGAAGCTTTCTTT
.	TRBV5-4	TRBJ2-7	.	CASSLAGPDYEQYF	TGTGCCAGCAGCTTGGCGGGGCCCGACTACGAGCAGTACTTC
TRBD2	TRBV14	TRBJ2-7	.	CASSQSGLAGEQYF	TGTGCCAGCAGCCAATCCGGACTAGCCGGCGAGCAGTACTTC
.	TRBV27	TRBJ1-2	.	CASSLMGTNYGYTF	TGTGCCAGCAGTTTGATGGGGACTAACTATGGCTACACCTTC
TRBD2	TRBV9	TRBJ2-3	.	CASSADQTSPPWGDTQYF	TGTGCCAGCAGCGCCGACCAGACTAGCCCACCATGGGGAGATACGCAGTATTTT
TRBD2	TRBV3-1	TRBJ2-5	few	CASSPPRLADPSQETQYF	TGTGCCAGCTCACCACCGAGACTAGCGGATCCCTCCCAAGAGACCCAGTACTTC
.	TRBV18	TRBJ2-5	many	CASSPPGSETQYF	TGTGCCAGCTCACCACCGGGATCGGAGACCCAGTACTTC
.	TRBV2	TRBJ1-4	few	CASSEQGINEKLFF	TGTGCCAGCAGTGAACAGGGTATTAATGAAAAACTGTTTTTT
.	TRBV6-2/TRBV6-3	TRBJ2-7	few	CASSYGDFYEQYF	TGTGCCAGCAGTTACGGGGACTTCTACGAGCAGTACTTC
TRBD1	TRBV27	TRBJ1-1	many	CASSLSGQVIGTEAFF	TGTGCCAGCAGTTTATCTGGACAGGTGATTGGGACTGAAGCTTTCTTT
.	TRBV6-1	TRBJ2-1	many	CASSPAPRNEQFF	TGTGCCAGCAGTCCGGCGCCCCGCAATGAGCAGTTCTTC
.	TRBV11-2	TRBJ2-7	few	CASSTSEYFSYEQYF	TGTGCCAGCAGTACCTCGGAGTACTTCTCCTACGAGCAGTACTTC
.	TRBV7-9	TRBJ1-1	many	CASRRGVESEAFF	TGTGCCAGCAGGAGGGGGGTTGAGTCTGAAGCTTTCTTT
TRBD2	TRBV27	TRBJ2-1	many	CASQIAGSSYNEQFF	TGTGCCAGCCAAATAGCGGGGAGCTCCTACAATGAGCAGTTCTTC
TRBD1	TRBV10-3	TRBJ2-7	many	CAIGRRGQGLAYEQYF	TGTGCCATCGGACGTCGAGGACAGGGATTGGCCTACGAGCAGTACTTC
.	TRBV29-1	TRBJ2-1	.	CSVEAGLNEQFF	TGCAGCGTTGAAGCAGGCCTCAATGAGCAGTTCTTC
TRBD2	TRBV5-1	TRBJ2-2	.	CASSPAGATGELFF	TGCGCCAGCAGCCCAGCGGGAGCCACCGGGGAGCTGTTTTTT
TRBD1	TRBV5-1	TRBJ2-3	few	CASSSGQTTTDTQYF	TGCGCCAGCAGCTCGGGACAGACCACCACAGATACGCAGTATTTT
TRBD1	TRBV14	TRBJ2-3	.	CASSPGTGRYTQYF	TGTGCCAGCAGTCCCGGGACAGGGAGGTATACGCAGTATTTT
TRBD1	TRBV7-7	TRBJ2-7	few	CASSPAGQGAEQYF	TGTGCTAGCAGCCCCGCGGGACAGGGAGCCGAGCAGTACTTC
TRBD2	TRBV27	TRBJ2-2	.	CASSLTLAGGTGTGELFF	TGTGCCAGCAGTTTAACACTAGCGGGAGGTACCGGCACCGGGGAGCTGTTTTTT
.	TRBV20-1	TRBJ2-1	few	CSARALAHLRKNINEQFF	TGCAGTGCTAGGGCCCTAGCACACCTCCGAAAAAACATCAATGAGCAGTTCTTC
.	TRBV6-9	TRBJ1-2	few	CASSYVLGADNYGYTF	TGTGCCAGCAGTTATGTCTTGGGGGCCGATAACTATGGCTACACCTTC
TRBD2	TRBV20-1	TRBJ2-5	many	CSAGSGERQETQYF	TGCAGTGCTGGTAGCGGGGAGAGACAAGAGACCCAGTACTTC
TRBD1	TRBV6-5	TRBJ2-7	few	CASSYGTALSSYEQYF	TGTGCCAGCAGTTACGGGACAGCCCTAAGCTCCTACGAGCAGTACTTC
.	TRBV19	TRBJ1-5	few	CASSTGLNQPQHF	TGTGCCAGTAGCACAGGGTTGAATCAGCCCCAGCATTTT
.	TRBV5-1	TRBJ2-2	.	CASSLQSWGATGELFF	TGCGCCAGCAGCCTGCAGTCTTGGGGGGCCACCGGGGAGCTGTTTTTT
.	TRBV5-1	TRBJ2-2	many	CASSLVAGRTGELFF	TGCGCCAGCAGCTTGGTTGCAGGACGAACCGGGGAGCTGTTTTTT
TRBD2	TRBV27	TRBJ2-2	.	CASSLSWASGGSTGELFF	TGTGCCAGCAGTTTATCCTGGGCTAGCGGGGGGTCCACCGGGGAGCTGTTTTTT
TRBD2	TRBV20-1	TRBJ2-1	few	CSAGSLAWGGGEQFF	TGCAGTGCTGGGTCTTTAGCTTGGGGGGGGGGTGAGCAGTTCTTC
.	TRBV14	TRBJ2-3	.	CASSHVPDTQYF	TGTGCCAGCAGCCACGTTCCAGATACGCAGTATTTT
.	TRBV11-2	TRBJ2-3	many	CASSLRRRTDTQYF	TGTGCCAGCAGCTTAAGGAGACGGACAGATACGCAGTATTTT
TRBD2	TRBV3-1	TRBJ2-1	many	CASSQDASGGNEQFF	TGTGCCAGCAGCCAAGATGCTAGCGGTGGCAATGAGCAGTTCTTC
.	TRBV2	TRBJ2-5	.	CASSESGSVGQETQYF	TGTGCCAGCAGTGAATCGGGATCGGTCGGACAAGAGACCCAGTACTTC
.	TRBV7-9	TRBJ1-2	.	CASTRDIGGYTF	TGTGCCAGCACCAGGGACATCGGCGGCTACACCTTC